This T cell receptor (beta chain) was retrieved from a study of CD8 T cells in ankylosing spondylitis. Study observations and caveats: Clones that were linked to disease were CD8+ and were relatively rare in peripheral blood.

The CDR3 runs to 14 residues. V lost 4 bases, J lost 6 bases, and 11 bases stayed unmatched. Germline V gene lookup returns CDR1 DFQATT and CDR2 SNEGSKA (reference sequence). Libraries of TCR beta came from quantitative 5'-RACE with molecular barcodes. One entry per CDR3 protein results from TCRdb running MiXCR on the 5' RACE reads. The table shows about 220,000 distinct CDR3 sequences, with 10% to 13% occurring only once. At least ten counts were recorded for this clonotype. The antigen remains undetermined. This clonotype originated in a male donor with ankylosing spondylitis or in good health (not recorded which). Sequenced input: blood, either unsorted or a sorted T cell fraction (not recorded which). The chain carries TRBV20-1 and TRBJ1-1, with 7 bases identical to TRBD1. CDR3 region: CSAKRGQGGPEAFF. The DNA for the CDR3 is TGCAGTGCTAAAAGGGGGCAGGGTGGTCCTGAAGCTTTCTTT.